Included here is one T cell receptor beta chain sequence, with context. Its antigen remains unknown. The method was immunoSEQ multiplex PCR; TCRdb's version includes in-frame clones alone and lacks a portion of them. The sample includes fewer than 50,000 clones, about 86% of them seen just once. Trimming shortened V by 0 bases and J by 7 bases, and 22 bases separated the two germline ends. This CDR3 is 17 amino acids long. Germline V gene data show CDR1 as GTSNPN and CDR2 as SVGIG (reference sequence). The sample originates from a study of radiotherapy plus CTLA-4 blockade in lung cancer. Whole-study findings and limits: The best prediction of response reportedly came from early blood T cell clone dynamics, with interferon-beta.

The sequenced sample was peripheral blood, obtained from a patient treated with radiotherapy plus ipilimumab. This chain connects TRBV30 to TRBJ1-5; a weak D match, TRBD1 (6 bases). This receptor was taken from a human donor with non-small cell lung cancer whose response to radiotherapy plus ipilimumab could not be evaluated. This CDR3 reads CAWSVRQARCERQPQHF. In nucleotides, the CDR3 is TGTGCCTGGAGTGTACGACAGGCGAGGTGTGAGAGGCAGCCCCAGCATTTT.